The rows below give T cell receptor beta chains drawn from one sample of a study of blood T cell repertoires in COVID-19. The protocol was immunoSEQ multiplex PCR, while the TCRdb copy is restricted to in-frame clones and leaves out a portion. The sample records about 300,000 clones, about 88% being singletons. The sample consisted of peripheral blood. The receptors come from a man in his 70s with acute or convalescent COVID-19. The CDR3 runs from the conserved cysteine through the conserved F or W. D genes are given only for firm matches. Only some rows state a clone size, as once, few, many or a class for expanded clones.

CDR3	DNA	V	J	size	D
CASSMGTEETQYF	TGTGCCAGCAGCATGGGGACAGAAGAGACCCAGTACTTC	TRBV9	TRBJ2-5	.	TRBD1
CAWSVRTSGGADTQYF	TGTGCCTGGAGTGTACGTACTAGCGGGGGGGCAGATACGCAGTATTTT	TRBV30	TRBJ2-3	.	TRBD2
CAISRQMNTEAFF	TGTGCCATCAGTCGACAGATGAACACTGAAGCTTTCTTT	TRBV10-3	TRBJ1-1	once	.
CASSYYAEAFF	TGTGCCAGCAGCTACTACGCTGAAGCTTTCTTT	TRBV7-2	TRBJ1-1	.	.
CASSLQTLGLADTQYF	TGCGCCAGCAGCTTGCAAACCTTAGGACTAGCCGATACGCAGTATTTT	TRBV5-1	TRBJ2-3	.	TRBD2
CAISEPDRVEYF	TGTGCCATCAGTGAGCCGGACAGGGTGGAGTACTTC	TRBV10-3	TRBJ2-7	.	TRBD1
CASSPVQGTLNYGYTF	TGCGCCAGCAGCCCGGTACAGGGTACGCTGAACTATGGCTACACCTTC	TRBV5-1	TRBJ1-2	.	.
CSAGQYNEQFF	TGCAGTGCCGGACAGTACAATGAGCAGTTCTTC	TRBV20-1	TRBJ2-1	few	.
CASSHLPGQGVSRPGELFF	TGTGCCAGCAGTCACCTACCGGGACAGGGGGTTTCCCGACCCGGGGAGCTGTTTTTT	TRBV28	TRBJ2-2	.	TRBD1
CASMRTGTGWGNQPQHF	TGTGCCAGTATGAGAACCGGGACAGGGTGGGGCAATCAGCCCCAGCATTTT	TRBV19	TRBJ1-5	.	TRBD1
CASSLVPEEPQHF	TGCGCCAGCAGCTTGGTTCCTGAGGAGCCCCAGCATTTT	TRBV5-1	TRBJ1-5	.	.
CASSQVGGRINNEQFF	TGTGCCAGCAGCCAAGTAGGAGGGAGAATAAACAATGAGCAGTTCTTC	TRBV14	TRBJ2-1	.	.
CHLPRGTSYEQYF	TGCCACCTCCCTCGGGGGACTTCCTACGAGCAGTACTTC	TRBV25-1	TRBJ2-7	.	.
CASKQVSQETQYF	TGCGCCAGCAAGCAGGTGTCTCAAGAGACCCAGTACTTC	TRBV10-2	TRBJ2-5	.	.
CASSSPHRGSSYNEQFF	TGTGCCAGCAGTTCCCCCCACAGGGGCAGCTCCTACAATGAGCAGTTCTTC	TRBV27	TRBJ2-1	.	TRBD1
CASSPVLQGANEQFF	TGTGCCAGCAGTCCCGTGTTGCAGGGGGCCAATGAGCAGTTCTTC	TRBV6-5	TRBJ2-1	.	TRBD1
CASSSGTGLYEQYF	TGTGCCAGCAGTTCTGGGACAGGGTTGTACGAGCAGTACTTC	TRBV28	TRBJ2-7	.	TRBD1
CASSALDRPGNQPQHF	TGTGCCAGCAGTGCTTTGGACAGACCTGGCAATCAGCCCCAGCATTTT	TRBV6-1	TRBJ1-5	.	.
CASSTPLTRTNSYEQYF	TGCGCCAGCAGTACTCCTCTTACCAGGACAAACTCCTACGAGCAGTACTTC	TRBV10-2	TRBJ2-7	.	.
CASGVATGDGYTF	TGTGCCAGCGGGGTCGCGACAGGGGATGGCTACACCTTC	TRBV28	TRBJ1-2	.	TRBD1
CAWGEGRGGNQPQHF	TGTGCCTGGGGAGAGGGCAGGGGGGGCAATCAGCCCCAGCATTTT	TRBV30	TRBJ1-5	once	TRBD1
CASSAWGQKSEKLFF	TGTGCCAGCAGCGCATGGGGACAGAAAAGTGAAAAACTGTTTTTT	TRBV6-5	TRBJ1-4	.	TRBD1
CASSLEDRRLHF	TGTGCCAGCAGCTTAGAGGACAGGCGCTTACACTTC	TRBV7-2	TRBJ2-7	.	TRBD1
CASSTGGTGGNYGYTF	TGTGCCAGCTCCACCGGGGGCACGGGAGGTAACTATGGCTACACCTTC	TRBV18	TRBJ1-2	once	.
CAIKQGNTIYF	TGTGCCATCAAACAGGGGAACACCATATATTTT	TRBV10-3	TRBJ1-3	few	TRBD1
CASSQEIGGTGELFF	TGTGCCAGCAGCCAAGAGATCGGAGGGACCGGGGAGCTGTTTTTT	TRBV4-2	TRBJ2-2	.	.
CASSPGQGRGRSPKNIQYF	TGTGCCAGTAGTCCTGGACAGGGTCGCGGGCGAAGCCCTAAAAACATTCAGTACTTC	TRBV19	TRBJ2-4	.	TRBD1
CASSQVRREGATQYF	TGTGCCAGCAGCCAAGTCAGGCGGGAGGGGGCGACCCAGTACTTC	TRBV3-1/TRBV3-2	TRBJ2-5	.	TRBD2
CSGLRSGKNIQYF	TGCAGCGGCCTGAGGAGCGGCAAAAACATTCAGTACTTC	TRBV29-1	TRBJ2-4	.	.
CSVGQGGLSTF	TGCAGCGTCGGACAGGGGGGTTTGAGTACCTTC	TRBV29-1	TRBJ1-2	.	TRBD1
CATSDGTSDEQFF	TGTGCCACCAGTGATGGGACTAGCGATGAGCAGTTCTTC	TRBV24-1	TRBJ2-1	many	TRBD2
CASSQRGSYNEQFF	TGTGCCAGCAGCCAGCGGGGCTCCTACAATGAGCAGTTCTTC	TRBV7-9	TRBJ2-1	.	TRBD2
CASSYRVSAFF	TGTGCCAGCAGTTACCGGGTCTCAGCTTTCTTT	TRBV6-2/TRBV6-3	TRBJ1-1	.	.
CASSIDRQETQYF	TGTGCCAGCAGTATCGACAGACAAGAGACCCAGTACTTC	TRBV11-2	TRBJ2-5	.	.
CASSSVIGGNTEAFF	TGCGCCAGCAGTTCCGTTATAGGGGGCAACACTGAAGCTTTCTTT	TRBV5-1	TRBJ1-1	.	TRBD1
CASSVRGNYGYTF	TGTGCCAGCAGCGTCCGGGGTAACTATGGCTACACCTTC	TRBV5-6	TRBJ1-2	.	.
CASSWPRGSTNEKLFF	TGTGCCAGCAGTTGGCCCCGGGGGTCAACTAATGAAAAACTGTTTTTT	TRBV28	TRBJ1-4	.	.